These 5 T cell receptor beta chains were sequenced from one sample in a study of early T cells in non-severe SARS-CoV-2 infection. One entry per CDR3 protein results from TCRdb running MiXCR on the 5' RACE reads. The repertoire holds 27,000 or so distinct CDR3 sequences, with over 6.5% as singletons. Sequenced input: whole blood. The receptors shown here come from an adult who was a healthcare worker with PCR-confirmed SARS-CoV-2 infection or an uninfected control (not recorded which).

Many counts were recorded for this clonotype. The chain employs TRBV7-8 and TRBJ1-1; D is uncertain. The CDR3 covers 13 residues. CDR1 is SGHVS and CDR2 is FQNEAQ in the germline V gene. V shed 6 bases and J shed 1 base, with 9 bases lying between them. The DNA for the CDR3 is TGTGCCAGCAGTTTAAAATGGAACACTGAAGCTTTCTTT. Its protein product is CASSLKWNTEAFF.

This clonotype was counted at least ten times. This chain uses TRBV28 with TRBJ2-4; 11 bases fit TRBD2. The CDR3 extends over 19 amino acids. Unmatched junction bases numbered 10, after V lost 3 bases and J lost 0 bases. Germline CDR1 and CDR2: MDHEN and SYDVKM. Here the CDR3 DNA reads TGTGCCAGCAGTTTTACACTAGCGGGAGTGGGGTTAGCCAAAAACATTCAGTACTTC. Its protein product is CASSFTLAGVGLAKNIQYF.

This clonotype was recorded at least ten times. The J gene is TRBJ2-2, the V gene TRBV7-3; unclear D gene. The CDR3 totals 13 residues. The germline V gene has CDR1 SGHTA and CDR2 FQGTGA. Trimming left V 5 bases short and J 0 bases short, with 4 bases between. DNA for the CDR3: TGTGCCAGCAGCACGACGAACACCGGGGAGCTGTTTTTT. Protein: CASSTTNTGELFF.

This clonotype was seen ten or more times. This chain links TRBV7-8 with TRBJ2-5; no clear D. In germline, CDR1 is SGHVS, CDR2 FQNEAQ. With 1 base removed from V and 5 bases from J, the gap between germline ends came to 17 bases. The CDR3 runs to 16 residues. Here the CDR3 DNA reads TGTGCCAGCAGCTTAGTAGGGATTGGAAGTCTTGAGACCCAGTACTTC. Its protein is CASSLVGIGSLETQYF. Based on the CDR3 plus reference TRBV7-8 and TRBJ2-5, the full variable domain is GAGVSQSPRYKVAKRGQDVALRCDPISGHVSLFWYQQALGQGPEFLTYFQNEAQLDKSGLPSDRFFAERPEGSVSTLKIQRTQQEDSAVYLCASSLVGIGSLETQYFGPGTRLLVL.

This clonotype came up many times. This rearrangement joins TRBV12-3 or TRBV12-4 to TRBJ1-4, with unresolved D. Trimming removed 8 bases from V and 3 bases from J, with 13 bases in between. The CDR3 contains 14 residues. The CDR3 DNA reads as TGTGCCAGCTCCCCAGGAGGCCCTAATGAAAAACTGTTTTTT. This codes for CASSPGGPNEKLFF.